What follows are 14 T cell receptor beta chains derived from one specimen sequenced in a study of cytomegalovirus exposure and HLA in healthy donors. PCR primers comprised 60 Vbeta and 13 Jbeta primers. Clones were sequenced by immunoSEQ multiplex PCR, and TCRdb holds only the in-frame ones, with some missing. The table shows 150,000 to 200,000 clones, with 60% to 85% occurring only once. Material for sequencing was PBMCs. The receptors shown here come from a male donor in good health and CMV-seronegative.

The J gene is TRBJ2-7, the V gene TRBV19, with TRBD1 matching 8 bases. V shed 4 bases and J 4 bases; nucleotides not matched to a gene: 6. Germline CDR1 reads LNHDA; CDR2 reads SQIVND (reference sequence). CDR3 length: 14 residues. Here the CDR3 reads CASSTGQEPYEQYF. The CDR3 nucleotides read TGTGCCAGTAGTACGGGACAGGAACCTTACGAGCAGTACTTC.

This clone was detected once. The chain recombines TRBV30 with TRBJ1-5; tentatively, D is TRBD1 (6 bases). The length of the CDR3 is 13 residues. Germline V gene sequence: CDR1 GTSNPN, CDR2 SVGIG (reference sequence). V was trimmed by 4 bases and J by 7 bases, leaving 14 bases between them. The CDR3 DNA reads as TGTGCCTGGACCATACAGGGCTCCCAGCCCCAGCATTTT. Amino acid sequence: CAWTIQGSQPQHF.

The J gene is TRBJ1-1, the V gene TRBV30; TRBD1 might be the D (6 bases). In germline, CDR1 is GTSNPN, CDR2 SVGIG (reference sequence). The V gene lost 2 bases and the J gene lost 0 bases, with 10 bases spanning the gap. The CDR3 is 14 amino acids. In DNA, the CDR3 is TGTGCCTGGAGTTCCAGGGACATGAACACTGAAGCTTTCTTT. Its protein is CAWSSRDMNTEAFF.

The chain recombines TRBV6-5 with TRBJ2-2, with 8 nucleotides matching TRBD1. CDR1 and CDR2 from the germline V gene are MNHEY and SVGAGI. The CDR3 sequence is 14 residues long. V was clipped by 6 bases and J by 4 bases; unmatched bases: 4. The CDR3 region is CASSRTGGTGELFF. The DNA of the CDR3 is TGTGCCAGCAGCCGCACAGGGGGCACCGGGGAGCTGTTTTTT.

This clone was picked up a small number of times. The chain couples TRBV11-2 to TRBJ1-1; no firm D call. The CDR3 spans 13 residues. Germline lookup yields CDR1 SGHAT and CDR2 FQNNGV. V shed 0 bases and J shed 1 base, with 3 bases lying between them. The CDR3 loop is CASSLDQNTEAFF. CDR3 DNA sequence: TGTGCCAGCAGCTTAGATCAGAACACTGAAGCTTTCTTT.

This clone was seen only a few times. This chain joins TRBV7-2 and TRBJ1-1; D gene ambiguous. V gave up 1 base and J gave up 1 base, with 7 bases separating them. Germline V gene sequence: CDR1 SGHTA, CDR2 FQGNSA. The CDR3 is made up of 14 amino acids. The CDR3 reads CASSLGYRNTEAFF. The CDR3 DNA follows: TGTGCCAGCAGCTTAGGATACAGGAACACTGAAGCTTTCTTT.

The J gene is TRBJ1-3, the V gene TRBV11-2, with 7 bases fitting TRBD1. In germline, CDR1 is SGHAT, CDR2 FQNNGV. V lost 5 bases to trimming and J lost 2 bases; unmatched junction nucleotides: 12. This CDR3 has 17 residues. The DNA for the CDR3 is TGTGCCAGCAGCACTGGGACAGATTCCAGGCCTGGAAACACCATATATTTT. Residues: CASSTGTDSRPGNTIYF.

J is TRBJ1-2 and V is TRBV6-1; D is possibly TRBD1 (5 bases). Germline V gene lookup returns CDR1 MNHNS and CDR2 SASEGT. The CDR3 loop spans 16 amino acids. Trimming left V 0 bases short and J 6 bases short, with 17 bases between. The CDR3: CASSEATGRAYDGYTF. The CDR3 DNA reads TGTGCCAGCAGTGAAGCGACGGGCAGGGCTTACGATGGCTACACCTTC.

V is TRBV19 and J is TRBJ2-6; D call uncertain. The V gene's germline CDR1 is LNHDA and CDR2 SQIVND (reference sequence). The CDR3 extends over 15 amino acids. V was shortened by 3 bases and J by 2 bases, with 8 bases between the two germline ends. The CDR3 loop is CASSITLTGANVLTF. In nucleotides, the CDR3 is TGTGCCAGTAGTATTACTCTGACTGGGGCCAACGTCCTGACTTTC.

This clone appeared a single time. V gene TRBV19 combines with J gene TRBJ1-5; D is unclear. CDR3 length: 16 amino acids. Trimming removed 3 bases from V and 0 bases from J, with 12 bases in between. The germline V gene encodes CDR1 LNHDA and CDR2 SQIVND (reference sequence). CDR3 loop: CASSMGRGYSNQPQHF. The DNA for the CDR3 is TGTGCCAGTAGTATGGGCCGGGGTTATAGCAATCAGCCCCAGCATTTT.

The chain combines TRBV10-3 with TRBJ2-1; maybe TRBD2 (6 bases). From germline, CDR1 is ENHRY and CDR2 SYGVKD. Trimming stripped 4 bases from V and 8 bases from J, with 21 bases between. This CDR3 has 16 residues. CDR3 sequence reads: CAISGHRESYSYEQFF. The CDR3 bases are TGTGCCATCAGTGGCCACCGGGAGTCCTACAGTTATGAGCAGTTCTTC.

The CDR3, as DNA: TGTGCCAGCAGCCCTGAAGTACTAGCGGGAAGCGAGCAGTACTTC. The encoded protein is CASSPEVLAGSEQYF. The chain joins TRBV4-2 to TRBJ2-7, with 10 bases fitting TRBD2. The CDR3 extends over 15 amino acids. V shed 4 bases, J shed 6 bases, and the junction held 9 bases outside the gene matches. CDR1 LGHNA and CDR2 YNFKEQ come from the germline V gene.

DNA of the CDR3: TGTGCCAGCAGCTTTCAGGCCTCTGGAAACACCATATATTTT. The encoded protein is CASSFQASGNTIYF. J is TRBJ1-3 and V is TRBV7-2; D unclear. The V gene's germline CDR1 is SGHTA and CDR2 FQGNSA. The CDR3 consists of 14 residues. V lost 3 bases, J lost 0 bases, and 6 bases lay in between.

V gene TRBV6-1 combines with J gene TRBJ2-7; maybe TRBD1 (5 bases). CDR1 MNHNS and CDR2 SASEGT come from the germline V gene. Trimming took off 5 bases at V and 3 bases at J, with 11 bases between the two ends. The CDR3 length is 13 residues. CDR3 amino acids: CASSPTTVYEQYF. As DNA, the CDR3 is TGTGCCAGCAGTCCAACGACAGTCTACGAGCAGTACTTC.